This TCR beta chain was retrieved from a study of shared clonotypes between healthy human individuals. The CDR3 consists of 13 residues. Looked up from germline, CDR1 is MNHEY and CDR2 is SVGAGI. Trimming stripped 2 bases from V and 3 bases from J, with 7 bases between. Sorted-subset replicate PCR reactions were performed with around 200 ng DNA, corresponding to about 32,000 T cell genomes. Sequencing used immunoSEQ multiplex PCR; TCRdb keeps in-frame clones, though not all of them. Counted here are roughly 2.5 million clones, over 85% occurring once; the ten biggest clones make up 0.11% to 0.15%. Whole-study findings and limits: Roughly 4.7% was the fraction of naive CD4 clonotypes found shared across four donors.

About this clone: Its antigen is unidentified.

This TCR derives from a man between 18 and 29 years old in good health. The V and J genes are TRBV6-5 and TRBJ1-1; no clear D gene. The sample consisted of naive CD4+ T cells sorted from blood. Subset denoted: CD45RA+ positively selected. This CDR3 is CASSYVLDTEAFF. CDR3 nucleotide sequence: TGTGCCAGCAGTTACGTCTTGGACACTGAAGCTTTCTTT.